The 22 T cell receptor beta chains listed next were all sequenced from one sample in a study of vaccination effects on CD4 cells after COVID-19. Their target antigens are unknown. Using immunoSEQ multiplex PCR, the repertoire was profiled, and TCRdb retains in-frame clones only, with some absent. The top ten hold 5.4% of the sample, which has some 50,000 clones, around three quarters seen once. Culturing for nine to ten days preceded CD4+ T cell isolation. Convalescent patients had PCR-confirmed SARS-CoV-2 infection between March and December 2020. Of the BNT162b2 and mRNA-1273 vaccines, participants received two doses of one or the other. The material sequenced was CD4+ T cells from PBMCs cultured without peptide, taken after COVID-19 vaccination. The origin of the receptors is a human donor who had a prior SARS-CoV-2 infection.

The genes are TRBV10-3 and TRBJ2-7, with D perhaps assigned TRBD1 or TRBD2 (5 bases each). CDR3 length equals 15 residues. V was clipped by 10 bases and J by 0 bases, with 19 bases between them. Germline V gives CDR1 ENHRY, CDR2 SYGVKD. The CDR3 here is CATIREPRASYEQYF. The CDR3 nucleotides are TGTGCCACCATACGGGAACCCAGGGCCTCCTACGAGCAGTACTTC.

The chain carries TRBV5-4 and TRBJ2-1; D perhaps matches TRBD1 (6 bases). CDR1 and CDR2 (germline): SGHNT, YYREEE (reference sequence). CDR3 size: 13 residues. Deletions cut 4 bases from V and 5 bases from J, with 10 bases between. The CDR3: CASSPQGHNEQFF. Written as DNA, the CDR3 is TGTGCCAGCAGCCCACAGGGCCACAATGAGCAGTTCTTC.

This clone was detected only once. The J gene is TRBJ1-1, the V gene TRBV4-3; TRBD1 is a possible D gene (6 bases). The CDR3 is 14 residues long. Germline assignment: CDR1 LGHNA and CDR2 YSLEER. V lost 0 bases, J lost 4 bases, and 9 bases lay in between. The CDR3 DNA follows: TGCGCCAGCAGCCAAGAAACAGGGAGCACTGAAGCTTTCTTT. Residues: CASSQETGSTEAFF.

The chain joins TRBV18 to TRBJ2-2; perhaps TRBD1 as D (6 bases). The length of the CDR3 is 16 residues. Germline V CDR1 and CDR2: KGHSH, LQKENI. V dropped 1 base and J dropped 1 base, with 10 bases sitting between them. This chain's CDR3 is CASSPQGDMNTGELFF. The CDR3 nucleotides read TGTGCCAGCTCACCACAAGGGGACATGAACACCGGGGAGCTGTTTTTT.

This chain joins TRBV3-1 (or the pseudogene TRBV3-2) and TRBJ2-1; D may correspond to TRBD1 or TRBD2 (5 bases each). Germline values: CDR1 LGHDT, CDR2 YNNKEL (reference sequence). This CDR3 comprises 14 residues. V was trimmed by 8 bases and J by 5 bases, leaving 16 bases between them. The CDR3 bases are TGTGCCAGCCGACTGTGGGACGGGAACAATGAGCAGTTCTTC. Translation gives CASRLWDGNNEQFF.

The CDR3 protein is CASSKGQSYEQYF. CDR3 sequence (DNA): TGTGCCAGCAGCAAGGGACAGTCCTACGAGCAGTACTTC. This chain links TRBV7-8 with TRBJ2-7; 7 bases match TRBD1. The CDR3 consists of 13 residues. Germline V lookup: CDR1 SGHVS, CDR2 FQNEAQ. V dropped 5 bases and J dropped 1; count of bases not matched to a gene: 2.

The chain has TRBV25-1 and TRBJ2-5; weak D call: TRBD2 (6 bases). Germline V gives CDR1 MGHDK, CDR2 SYGVNS. This CDR3 has 14 amino acids. With 3 bases removed from V and 3 bases from J, the gap between germline ends came to 11 bases. The chain's CDR3 is CASSDPGSKETQYF. The CDR3 nucleotides are TGTGCCAGCAGTGACCCCGGGAGCAAAGAGACCCAGTACTTC. Combining the CDR3 with reference TRBV25-1 and TRBJ2-5 gives the whole variable domain EADIYQTPRYLVIGTGKKITLECSQTMGHDKMYWYQQDPGMELHLIHYSYGVNSTEKGDLSSESTVSRIRTEHFPLTLESARPSHTSQYLCASSDPGSKETQYFGPGTRLLVL.

The CDR3 region has the DNA TGTGCCAGTAGTTTCAGGGGCATGAACACTGAAGCTTTCTTT. It encodes CASSFRGMNTEAFF. The rearrangement links TRBV19 to TRBJ1-1; a possible D gene is TRBD1 (6 bases). V gave up 5 bases and J gave up 0 bases, with 10 bases separating them. The CDR3 contains 14 residues. Germline-derived CDR1 and CDR2 are LNHDA and SQIVND (reference sequence). The whole variable domain, remainder taken from reference TRBV19 and TRBJ1-1, is DGGITQSPKYLFRKEGQNVTLSCEQNLNHDAMYWYRQDPGQGLRLIYYSQIVNDFQKGDIAEGYSVSREKKESFPLTVTSAQKNPTAFYLCASSFRGMNTEAFFGQGTRLTVV.

This clone was found once. The chain carries TRBV7-8 and TRBJ1-1; possibly TRBD1 for D (5 bases). Germline V lookup: CDR1 SGHVS, CDR2 FQNEAQ. Between the trimmed V and J ends, which lost 7 bases and 2 bases, there was a span of 26 bases. The length of the CDR3 is 18 residues. This chain's CDR3 is CASTSTRGLRRLNTEAFF. The CDR3 region has the DNA TGTGCCAGCACCTCCACTAGGGGACTCCGCCGTTTAAACACTGAAGCTTTCTTT.

This chain connects TRBV7-3 to TRBJ2-1; 7 bases line up with TRBD1. Germline V gene lookup returns CDR1 SGHTA and CDR2 FQGTGA. V lost 6 bases, J lost 9 bases, and 8 bases stayed unmatched. CDR3 length equals 13 residues. CDR3 in amino acids: CASSITQGSEQFF. The CDR3, as DNA: TGTGCCAGCAGTATCACACAGGGGTCTGAGCAGTTCTTC.

This clone has just one count. The chain employs TRBV11-2 and TRBJ2-7; D uncertain. The CDR3 runs 14 residues. Per germline, CDR1 SGHAT and CDR2 FQNNGV. V gave up 2 bases and J gave up 2 bases, with 10 bases separating them. The CDR3 sequence is CASSLTIRAYEQYF. Here the CDR3 DNA reads TGTGCCAGCAGCTTAACGATAAGGGCCTACGAGCAGTACTTC.

The rearrangement uses TRBV7-3 and TRBJ2-3; tentatively, D is TRBD1 (6 bases). This CDR3 is 15 amino acids long. V was shortened by 6 bases and J by 0 bases, with 13 bases between the two germline ends. The germline gives CDR1 SGHTA, CDR2 FQGTGA. The CDR3 bases are TGTGCCAGCAGGGGTCCGGGACAAAGCACAGATACGCAGTATTTT. It specifies CASRGPGQSTDTQYF.

This sequence joins TRBV18 and TRBJ2-3, with D possibly being TRBD2 (6 bases). CDR1 is KGHSH and CDR2 is LQKENI in the germline V gene. CDR3 length equals 16 residues. V lost 3 bases and J 5 bases, leaving 18 bases between the germline ends. CDR3 bases: TGTGCCAGCTCACCCCAGGGTAGCGGACCTCGAGATACGCAGTATTTT. Its protein is CASSPQGSGPRDTQYF.

This clone was picked up a small number of times. V gene TRBV6-5 combines with J gene TRBJ2-1; D unclear. CDR3 length: 14 amino acids. V lost 5 bases and J 9 bases, leaving 17 bases between the germline ends. The germline CDR1 and CDR2 sequences are MNHEY and SVGAGI. CDR3 residues: CASSHLLLSGEQFF. Here the CDR3 DNA reads TGTGCCAGCAGTCACCTGCTGCTCTCCGGTGAGCAGTTCTTC.

V and J are TRBV5-1 and TRBJ1-1; D might be TRBD1 (5 bases). Trimming pared 4 bases from V and 6 bases from J, leaving 19 bases between. Germline CDR1 reads SGHRS; CDR2 reads YFSETQ. The CDR3 has 15 amino acids. This CDR3 is CASSLQARGTSEAFF. In nucleotides, the CDR3 is TGCGCCAGCAGCCTTCAAGCACGGGGGACCTCTGAAGCTTTCTTT.

This clone was seen only a few times. For the CDR3, the DNA is TGTGCCAGCAGCTTAGATCACTACGAGCAGTACTTC. Its protein is CASSLDHYEQYF. The V gene is TRBV7-9, the J gene TRBJ2-7; no clear D gene. The V end lost 1 base, the J end lost 3 bases, and 4 bases lay between the germline ends. The CDR3 runs 12 residues. Germline CDR1 SEHNR, CDR2 FQNEAQ (reference sequence).

V and J are TRBV18 and TRBJ1-2, with TRBD1 as a possible D gene (6 bases). Trimming took 6 bases from V and 0 from J, leaving 17 bases between them. The CDR3 contains 16 residues. CDR1 is KGHSH and CDR2 is LQKENI in the germline V gene. The CDR3 here is CASSWTELKANYGYTF. The CDR3 DNA reads as TGTGCCAGCTCTTGGACAGAGTTAAAAGCTAACTATGGCTACACCTTC.

The sample holds a few counts of this clone. The chain combines TRBV3-1 (or the pseudogene TRBV3-2) with TRBJ1-3; D gene unclear. Trimming took 4 bases from V and 10 from J, leaving 11 bases between them. Germline CDR1 LGHDT, CDR2 YNNKEL (reference sequence). The CDR3 runs to 12 residues. The CDR3 reads CASSPLGNTIYF. CDR3 coding DNA: TGTGCCAGCAGCCCACTGGGGAATACCATATATTTT.

In this sample, this clone turned up a few times. The chain links TRBV5-4 to TRBJ2-7; D not certain. V lost 0 bases to trimming and J lost 3 bases, with 7 bases between them. The CDR3 has 13 residues. Germline CDR1 and CDR2: SGHNT and YYREEE (reference sequence). In nucleotides, the CDR3 is TGTGCCAGCAGCTTGGAACAAGGCTACGAGCAGTACTTC. It encodes CASSLEQGYEQYF.

This chain uses TRBV11-1 with TRBJ1-1; TRBD1 is a possible D gene (6 bases). Per germline, CDR1 SGHAT and CDR2 FQDESV (reference sequence). The CDR3 is 15 amino acids. Trimming stripped 3 bases from V and 3 bases from J, with 14 bases between. The CDR3 region is CASSLYRAGDTEAFF. CDR3 DNA sequence: TGTGCCAGCAGCTTGTACAGGGCAGGGGACACTGAAGCTTTCTTT.

This clone occurred a few times. The chain employs TRBV19 and TRBJ2-1; 7 nucleotides match TRBD2. The CDR3 is 16 amino acids. Germline V gene sequence: CDR1 LNHDA, CDR2 SQIVND (reference sequence). V shed 5 bases and J 1 base; nucleotides not matched to a gene: 8. This CDR3 reads CASSRVSGTSYNEQFF. CDR3 DNA: TGTGCCAGTAGTCGGGTGAGCGGGACTTCCTACAATGAGCAGTTCTTC. Combining the CDR3 with reference TRBV19 and TRBJ2-1 gives the whole variable domain DGGITQSPKYLFRKEGQNVTLSCEQNLNHDAMYWYRQDPGQGLRLIYYSQIVNDFQKGDIAEGYSVSREKKESFPLTVTSAQKNPTAFYLCASSRVSGTSYNEQFFGPGTRLTVL.

This sequence joins TRBV6-5 and TRBJ1-4; unclear D gene. CDR3 size: 13 residues. Trimming pared 0 bases from V and 10 bases from J, leaving 9 bases between. Per germline, CDR1 MNHEY and CDR2 SVGAGI. In nucleotides, the CDR3 is TGTGCCAGCAGTTACTCTTTTGTCGGAAAACTGTTTTTT. Its translation: CASSYSFVGKLFF.